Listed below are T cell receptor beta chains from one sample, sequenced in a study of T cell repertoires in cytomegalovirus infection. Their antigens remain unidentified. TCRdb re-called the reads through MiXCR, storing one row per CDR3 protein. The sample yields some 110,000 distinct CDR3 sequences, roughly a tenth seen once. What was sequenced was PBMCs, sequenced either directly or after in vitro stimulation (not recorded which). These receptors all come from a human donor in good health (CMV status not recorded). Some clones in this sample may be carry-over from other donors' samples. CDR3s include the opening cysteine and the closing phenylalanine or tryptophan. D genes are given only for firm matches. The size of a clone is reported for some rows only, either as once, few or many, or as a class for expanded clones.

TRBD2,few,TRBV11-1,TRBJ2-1,CASSFLAGLYNEQFF,TGTGCCAGCAGCTTTCTAGCGGGGCTCTACAATGAGCAGTTCTTC
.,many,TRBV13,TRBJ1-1,CASSVEGEPQNTEAFF,TGTGCCAGCAGCGTCGAGGGGGAACCGCAGAACACTGAAGCTTTCTTT
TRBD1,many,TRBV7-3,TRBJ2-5,CASSLGTGYETQYF,TGTGCCAGCAGCTTAGGGACAGGGTATGAGACCCAGTACTTC
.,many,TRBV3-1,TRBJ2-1,CASSQEPGPYNEQFF,TGTGCCAGCAGCCAAGAGCCTGGGCCCTACAATGAGCAGTTCTTC
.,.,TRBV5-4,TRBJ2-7,CASSLLDEQYF,TGTGCCAGCAGCTTATTGGACGAGCAGTACTTC
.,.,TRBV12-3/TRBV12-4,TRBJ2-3,CASSFGDIHTQYF,TGTGCCAGCAGTTTCGGGGACATCCATACGCAGTATTTT
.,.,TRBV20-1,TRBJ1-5,CSAMTDTNQPQHF,TGCAGTGCTATGACAGATACTAATCAGCCCCAGCATTTT
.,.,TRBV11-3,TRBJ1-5,CASSPDGHNQPQHF,TGTGCCAGCAGCCCGGACGGGCATAATCAGCCCCAGCATTTT
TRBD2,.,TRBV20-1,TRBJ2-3,CSALTRLAGESDTQYF,TGCAGTGCCCTCACGAGACTAGCGGGAGAGTCGGATACGCAGTATTTT
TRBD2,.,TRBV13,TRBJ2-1,CASSLSASGRGNEQFF,TGTGCCAGCAGCTTATCGGCCAGCGGGAGGGGGAATGAGCAGTTCTTC
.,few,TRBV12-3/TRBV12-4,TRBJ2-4,CASTISGAKNIQYF,TGTGCCAGCACCATTAGCGGAGCTAAAAACATTCAGTACTTC
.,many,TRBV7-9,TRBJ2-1,CASSLGIGADNEQFF,TGTGCCAGCAGCTTAGGAATCGGAGCGGACAATGAGCAGTTCTTC
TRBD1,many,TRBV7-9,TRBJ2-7,CASSLRTGGSYEQYF,TGTGCCAGCAGCCTACGGACAGGGGGCTCCTACGAGCAGTACTTC
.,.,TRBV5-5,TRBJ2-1,CASSVTGELSNNEQFF,TGTGCCAGCAGCGTAACGGGAGAACTTTCCAACAATGAGCAGTTCTTC
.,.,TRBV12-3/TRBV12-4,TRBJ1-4,CASSLREDEKLFF,TGTGCCAGCAGTTTGAGGGAGGATGAAAAACTGTTTTTT
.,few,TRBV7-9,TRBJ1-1,CASSRAGKNTEAFF,TGTGCCAGCAGCCGGGCGGGGAAGAACACTGAAGCTTTCTTT
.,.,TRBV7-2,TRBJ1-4,CASSLLRGVGNEKLFF,TGTGCCAGCAGCTTACTACGGGGGGTCGGTAATGAAAAACTGTTTTTT
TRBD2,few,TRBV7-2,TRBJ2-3,CASSPRVSGNADTQYF,TGTGCCAGCAGCCCCCGAGTTAGCGGGAACGCAGATACGCAGTATTTT
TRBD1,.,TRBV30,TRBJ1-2,CAYRAGGAGGYTF,TGTGCCTACCGCGCAGGGGGCGCAGGTGGCTACACCTTC
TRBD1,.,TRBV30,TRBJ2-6,CAWSRIGDRGSGANVLTF,TGTGCCTGGAGTAGGATTGGGGACAGGGGATCCGGGGCCAACGTCCTGACTTTC
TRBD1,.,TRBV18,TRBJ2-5,CASSPLGQTRLSETQYF,TGTGCCAGCTCACCGCTGGGACAGACCCGACTATCGGAGACCCAGTACTTC
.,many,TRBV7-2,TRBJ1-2,CASSLAGQAGYTF,TGTGCCAGCAGCTTAGCGGGGCAGGCTGGCTACACCTTC
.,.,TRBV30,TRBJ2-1,CAWCGTVRNEQFF,TGTGCCTGGTGTGGGACTGTCAGGAATGAGCAGTTCTTC
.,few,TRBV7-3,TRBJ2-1,CASSFAGTSFLFF,TGTGCCAGCAGCTTCGCCGGGACCTCATTTCTGTTCTTC
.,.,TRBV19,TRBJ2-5,CASSPPGAETQYF,TGTGCCAGTAGCCCCCCCGGGGCCGAGACCCAGTACTTC
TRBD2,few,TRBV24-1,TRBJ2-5,CATSAGGGGLETQYF,TGTGCCACCTCTGCGGGGGGGGGAGGTTTGGAGACCCAGTACTTC
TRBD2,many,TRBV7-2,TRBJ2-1,CASNQGREGYNEQFF,TGTGCCAGCAACCAAGGGCGGGAGGGCTACAATGAGCAGTTCTTC
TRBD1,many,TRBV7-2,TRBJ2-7,CASSSRTGSSYEQYF,TGTGCCAGCAGCTCGAGGACAGGAAGCTCCTACGAGCAGTACTTC
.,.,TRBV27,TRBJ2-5,CASSLHRVETQYF,TGTGCCAGCAGTTTACACAGGGTAGAGACCCAGTACTTC
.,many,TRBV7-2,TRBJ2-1,CASSPGEGAYNEQFF,TGTGCCAGCAGCCCCGGGGAGGGGGCTTACAATGAGCAGTTCTTC
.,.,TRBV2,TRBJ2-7,CASRRTRLEQYF,TGTGCCAGCAGAAGGACACGCCTCGAGCAGTACTTC
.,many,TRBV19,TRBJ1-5,CASRPVANQPQHF,TGTGCCAGTAGGCCAGTAGCAAATCAGCCCCAGCATTTT
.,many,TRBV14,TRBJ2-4,CASSGQAMYIQYF,TGTGCCAGCAGCGGCCAGGCCATGTACATTCAGTACTTC
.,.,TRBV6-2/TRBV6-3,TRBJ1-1,CASNVGVVTEAFF,TGTGCCAGCAATGTTGGGGTGGTGACTGAAGCTTTCTTT
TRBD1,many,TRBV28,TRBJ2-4,CASSSGTAYKNIQYF,TGTGCCAGCAGTTCCGGGACAGCCTACAAAAACATTCAGTACTTC
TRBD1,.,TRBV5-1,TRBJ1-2,CASSSGTGVVNYGYTF,TGCGCCAGCAGCTCCGGGACAGGAGTAGTTAACTATGGCTACACCTTC
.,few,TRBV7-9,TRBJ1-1,CASSSLGQLNTEAFF,TGTGCCAGCAGCTCTTTGGGGCAGTTGAACACTGAAGCTTTCTTT
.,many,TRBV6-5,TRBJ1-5,CASSYSYSNQPQHF,TGTGCCAGCAGTTACAGTTATAGCAATCAGCCCCAGCATTTT
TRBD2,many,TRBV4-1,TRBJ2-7,CASSRASGSSYEQYF,TGCGCCAGCAGCCGAGCTAGCGGGAGCTCCTACGAGCAGTACTTC
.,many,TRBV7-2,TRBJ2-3,CASSSRLRGDRTDTQYF,TGTGCCAGCAGCTCCCGGCTGAGGGGGGACCGCACAGATACGCAGTATTTT
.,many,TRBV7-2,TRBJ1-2,CASSAQGLTHYGYTF,TGTGCCAGCAGCGCACAGGGCTTAACTCACTATGGCTACACCTTC
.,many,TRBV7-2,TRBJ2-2,CASSLLGPDTGELFF,TGTGCCAGCAGCTTATTAGGGCCCGACACCGGGGAGCTGTTTTTT
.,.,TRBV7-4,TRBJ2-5,CASSNLGDGLIQYF,TGTGCCAGCAGCAACCTTGGGGACGGGTTAATCCAGTACTTC
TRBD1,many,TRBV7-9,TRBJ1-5,CARITGADQPQHF,TGTGCCAGGATTACAGGGGCGGATCAGCCCCAGCATTTT
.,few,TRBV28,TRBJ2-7,CAIEALYEQYF,TGTGCCATCGAGGCCCTCTACGAGCAGTACTTC
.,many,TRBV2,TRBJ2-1,CASRSGTLLTGPYNEQFF,TGTGCCAGCAGGTCCGGGACCCTACTCACCGGCCCCTACAATGAGCAGTTCTTC
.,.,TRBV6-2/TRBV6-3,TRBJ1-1,CASSYQTGGDTEAFF,TGTGCCAGCAGTTACCAGACAGGAGGGGACACTGAAGCTTTCTTT
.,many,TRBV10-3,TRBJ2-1,CAIRRLGVLDEQFF,TGTGCCATCAGGAGACTAGGCGTCCTCGATGAGCAGTTCTTC
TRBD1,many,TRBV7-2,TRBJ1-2,CASSFTSQGAAHGYTF,TGTGCCAGCAGCTTTACATCGCAGGGGGCAGCGCATGGCTACACCTTC
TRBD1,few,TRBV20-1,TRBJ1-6,CSAHRQGSSPLHF,TGCAGTGCCCATAGACAGGGTAGCTCACCCCTCCACTTT
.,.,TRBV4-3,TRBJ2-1,CASSQGPGINEQFF,TGCGCCAGCAGCCAAGGCCCCGGTATCAATGAGCAGTTCTTC
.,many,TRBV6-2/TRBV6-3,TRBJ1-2,CASSRHPGRAQLNYGYTF,TGTGCCAGCAGCCGCCACCCCGGCAGGGCCCAACTTAACTATGGCTACACCTTC
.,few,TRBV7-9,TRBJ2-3,CASSPRLVPDTQYF,TGTGCCAGCAGCCCCCGACTAGTTCCAGATACGCAGTATTTT
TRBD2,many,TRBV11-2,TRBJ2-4,CASSPPIAGAQNIQYF,TGTGCCAGCAGCCCCCCTATAGCGGGAGCCCAAAACATTCAGTACTTC
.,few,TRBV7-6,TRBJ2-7,CASSLARRDEQYF,TGTGCCAGCAGCTTAGCTCGCAGGGACGAGCAGTACTTC